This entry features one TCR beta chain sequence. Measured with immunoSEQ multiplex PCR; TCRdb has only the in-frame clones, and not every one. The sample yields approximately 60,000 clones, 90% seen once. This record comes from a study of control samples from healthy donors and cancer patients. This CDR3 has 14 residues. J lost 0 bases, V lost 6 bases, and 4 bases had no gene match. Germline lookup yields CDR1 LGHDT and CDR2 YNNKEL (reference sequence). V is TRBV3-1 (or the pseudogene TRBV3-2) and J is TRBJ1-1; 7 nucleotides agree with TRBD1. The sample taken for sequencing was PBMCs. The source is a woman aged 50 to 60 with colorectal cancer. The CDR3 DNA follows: TGTGCCAGCAGACAGGGGATAGTGAACACTGAAGCTTTCTTT. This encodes CASRQGIVNTEAFF.